These 9 T cell receptor beta chains originate from one sample sequenced in a study of blood T cells in healthy people across ages. A second about 7 to 12 cycle PCR used barcoded and J-beta primers. MiXCR was run by TCRdb on the 5' RACE reads, yielding one entry per CDR3 protein. The data show about 1,500,000 distinct CDR3 sequences, with roughly 27% seen just once and about 7.7% held by the top ten. Sequencing was done on a sample of blood. The receptors here all came from a woman in her 30s in good health.

Comment on this clonotype: Sequence at one end of the junction differs from germline and may be a read error. The genes are TRBV5-1 and TRBJ1-1, with D perhaps TRBD1 (6 bases). This CDR3 has 17 residues. CDR1 is SGHRS and CDR2 is YFSETQ in the germline V gene. CDR3 nucleotide sequence: TGCGCCAGCAGTTTGGGGGGGGCAGGGGTACTGAACACTGAAGCTTTCTTT. This encodes CASSLGGAGVLNTEAFF.

This clonotype has more than one count but fewer than ten. The rearrangement joins TRBV6-2 or TRBV6-3 to TRBJ2-5; TRBD2 aligns across 10 bases. J was trimmed by 3 bases and V by 6 bases; bases with no gene match: 7. The germline V gene has CDR1 MNHEY and CDR2 SVGEGT. The CDR3 runs to 15 residues. CDR3 nucleotides: TGTGCCAGCAGACCTAGCGGGAGTCGGAAAGAGACCCAGTACTTC. Translating it yields CASRPSGSRKETQYF.

Ten or more counts support this clonotype. The chain uses TRBV7-2 and TRBJ2-1; D perhaps matches TRBD2 (6 bases). Between the trimmed V and J ends, which lost 1 base and 10 bases, there was a span of 11 bases. The CDR3 loop spans 13 amino acids. The V gene's germline CDR1 is SGHTA and CDR2 FQGNSA. The DNA of the CDR3 is TGTGCCAGCAGCTTAGATCGGGCGGGGGAGCAGTTCTTC. This encodes CASSLDRAGEQFF.

V usage is TRBV5-1 and J usage is TRBJ2-7; 8 bases are shared with TRBD1. Germline CDR1 and CDR2: SGHRS and YFSETQ. This CDR3 region has 14 residues. V shed 5 bases and J 4 bases; nucleotides not matched to a gene: 8. The CDR3 loop is CASRVPGGGYEQYF. CDR3 in DNA: TGCGCCAGCAGAGTACCAGGGGGCGGGTACGAGCAGTACTTC. Supplemented by reference TRBV5-1 and TRBJ2-7, the full variable domain reads KAGVTQTPRYLIKTRGQQVTLSCSPISGHRSVSWYQQTPGQGLQFLFEYFSETQRNKGNFPGRFSGRQFSNSRSEMNVSTLELGDSALYLCASRVPGGGYEQYFGPGTRLTVT.

V usage is TRBV28 and J usage is TRBJ1-2; D is perhaps TRBD1 (5 bases). Trimming removed 8 bases at V and 5 bases at J, with 21 bases between. CDR1 and CDR2 (germline): MDHEN, SYDVKM. The CDR3 is made up of 15 amino acids. In DNA form, the CDR3 reads TGTGCCAGCGGTCCAGCGGGTGGGGCCCGGTATGGCTACACCTTC. As protein: CASGPAGGARYGYTF.

The rearrangement uses TRBV5-1 and TRBJ1-1; D gene ambiguous. This CDR3 comprises 12 residues. Germline V lookup: CDR1 SGHRS, CDR2 YFSETQ. V dropped 4 bases and J dropped 7 bases, with 11 bases sitting between them. The CDR3: CASSLDKNEAFF. The CDR3 nucleotides are TGCGCCAGCAGCCTGGATAAAAATGAAGCTTTCTTT.

The chain is built from TRBV7-6 and TRBJ2-1, with 11 nucleotides matching TRBD2. Germline-derived CDR1 and CDR2 are SGHVS and FNYEAQ. The V gene end was trimmed by 2 bases and the J gene end by 10 bases; junction bases not matched to a gene: 7. There are 15 residues in the CDR3. CDR3: CASSLIAGGPPEQFF. CDR3 coding DNA: TGTGCCAGCAGCTTAATAGCGGGAGGGCCGCCAGAGCAGTTCTTC. The full variable domain, with the rest looked up from reference TRBV7-6 and TRBJ2-1, is GAGVSQSPRYKVTKRGQDVALRCDPISGHVSLYWYRQALGQGPEFLTYFNYEAQQDKSGLPNDRFSAERPEGSISTLTIQRTEQRDSAMYRCASSLIAGGPPEQFFGPGTRLTVL.

This clonotype was seen a few times. DNA of the CDR3: TGTGCCAGCAGTGAACCTTTCCGGACAGTCCAAGAGACCCAGTACTTC. The encoded protein is CASSEPFRTVQETQYF. The gene calls are TRBV6-1 and TRBJ2-5; D perhaps matches TRBD1 (6 bases). V shed 2 bases and J shed 1 base, with 14 bases lying between them. CDR1 is MNHNS, CDR2 SASEGT, per germline. This CDR3 has 16 residues.

As regards this clonotype: The junction differs from germline at one of its ends, possibly a read error. This chain connects TRBV20-1 to TRBJ1-1; D remains ambiguous. Germline CDR1 is DFQATT and CDR2 is SNEGSKA (reference sequence). This CDR3 has 15 residues. The CDR3 sequence: CSARGSGVKNTGAFF. The DNA for the CDR3 is TGCAGTGCTAGAGGGTCTGGGGTGAAGAACACTGGAGCTTTCTTT.